This is a list of T cell receptor beta chains from one sample in a study of T cell clones after liver transplantation. Clones were sequenced by immunoSEQ multiplex PCR, and TCRdb holds only the in-frame ones, with some missing. The sample shows 68,000 or so clones, 80% to 95% of them seen only once. This sample comprised CD4+ T cells from blood, obtained roughly 26 months after liver transplant. The receptors shown here come from a human patient who received a liver transplant. The T cells may partly be graft donor cells. Both conserved end residues are part of each CDR3. Fields, in order: clone size, V gene, D gene, J gene, CDR3 protein, CDR3 DNA. D genes are given only for firm matches. Clone size, where shown, is once, few, many, or a class for clones that have expanded.

abundance: -
v_gene: TRBV19
d_gene: TRBD2
j_gene: TRBJ2-1
CDR3aa: CASSISSGINEQFF
CDR3nt: TGTGCCAGTAGTATAAGTAGCGGGATCAATGAGCAGTTCTTC

abundance: -
v_gene: TRBV4-2
d_gene: -
j_gene: TRBJ2-5
CDR3aa: CASSQASEETQYF
CDR3nt: TGTGCCAGCAGCCAAGCCTCCGAAGAGACCCAGTACTTC

abundance: -
v_gene: TRBV6-5
d_gene: -
j_gene: TRBJ2-2
CDR3aa: CASSYSTAGELFF
CDR3nt: TGTGCCAGCAGTTACTCGACGGCCGGGGAGCTGTTTTTT

abundance: -
v_gene: TRBV11-1
d_gene: -
j_gene: TRBJ2-1
CDR3aa: CASTQLVKSYNEQFF
CDR3nt: TGTGCCAGCACCCAACTAGTGAAGTCCTACAATGAGCAGTTCTTC

abundance: -
v_gene: TRBV27
d_gene: -
j_gene: TRBJ1-2
CDR3aa: CASSLRDRGGYTF
CDR3nt: TGTGCCAGCAGTTTAAGAGACCGAGGGGGCTACACCTTC

abundance: -
v_gene: TRBV5-1
d_gene: -
j_gene: TRBJ2-7
CDR3aa: CASSGVYSYEQYF
CDR3nt: TGCGCCAGCAGCGGGGTCTACTCCTACGAGCAGTACTTC

abundance: -
v_gene: TRBV4-2
d_gene: -
j_gene: TRBJ2-3
CDR3aa: CASSQAGRQGTDTQYF
CDR3nt: TGTGCCAGCAGCCAAGCTGGTCGACAGGGCACAGATACGCAGTATTTT

abundance: -
v_gene: TRBV6-1
d_gene: -
j_gene: TRBJ2-1
CDR3aa: CASTSYSYNEQFF
CDR3nt: TGTGCCAGCACTAGTTACTCTTACAATGAGCAGTTCTTC

abundance: -
v_gene: TRBV23-1
d_gene: -
j_gene: TRBJ2-1
CDR3aa: CASSPLGVFNEQFF
CDR3nt: TGCGCCAGCAGTCCATTAGGGGTTTTCAATGAGCAGTTCTTC

abundance: -
v_gene: TRBV7-8
d_gene: -
j_gene: TRBJ1-2
CDR3aa: CASSLMTSANYGYTF
CDR3nt: TGTGCCAGCAGCTTAATGACGTCGGCTAACTATGGCTACACCTTC

abundance: once
v_gene: TRBV6-1
d_gene: TRBD2
j_gene: TRBJ2-7
CDR3aa: CASSEGLAGVYEQYF
CDR3nt: TGTGCCAGCAGTGAGGGACTAGCGGGGGTCTACGAGCAGTACTTC

abundance: -
v_gene: TRBV7-2
d_gene: -
j_gene: TRBJ2-5
CDR3aa: CASSSLETQYF
CDR3nt: TGTGCCAGCAGCTCACTCGAGACCCAGTACTTC

abundance: -
v_gene: TRBV6-6
d_gene: TRBD1
j_gene: TRBJ1-2
CDR3aa: CASREGASGYTF
CDR3nt: TGTGCCAGCAGGGAGGGGGCGAGTGGCTACACCTTC

abundance: -
v_gene: TRBV7-8
d_gene: TRBD1
j_gene: TRBJ2-2
CDR3aa: CASSLRDRVTGELFF
CDR3nt: TGTGCCAGCAGCCTCCGGGACAGGGTCACCGGGGAGCTGTTTTTT

abundance: -
v_gene: TRBV4-2
d_gene: -
j_gene: TRBJ2-1
CDR3aa: CASSQDERERDNEQFF
CDR3nt: TGTGCCAGCAGCCAAGATGAACGGGAGCGAGACAATGAGCAGTTCTTC

abundance: -
v_gene: TRBV5-1
d_gene: -
j_gene: TRBJ2-2
CDR3aa: CASSHAEPSTGELFF
CDR3nt: TGCGCCAGCAGCCACGCGGAGCCGAGCACCGGGGAGCTGTTTTTT

abundance: -
v_gene: TRBV6-5
d_gene: -
j_gene: TRBJ2-2
CDR3aa: CASSQVGSVTGELFF
CDR3nt: TGTGCCAGCAGCCAAGTGGGTAGTGTCACCGGGGAGCTGTTTTTT

abundance: once
v_gene: TRBV6-6
d_gene: TRBD2
j_gene: TRBJ2-7
CDR3aa: CARGTSEAYEQYF
CDR3nt: TGTGCCAGGGGGACTAGCGAAGCCTACGAGCAGTACTTC

abundance: -
v_gene: TRBV28
d_gene: TRBD1
j_gene: TRBJ1-1
CDR3aa: CASSPGGRTEAFF
CDR3nt: TGTGCCAGCAGTCCAGGGGGCAGAACTGAAGCTTTCTTT